This passage covers 24 T cell receptor beta chains from one sample sequenced in a study of T cells in Graves' hyperthyroidism and ophthalmopathy. Amplified TCR beta CDR3 regions came from RNA transcripts. RT-PCR in the first round (using the HTBI primer set) targeted the TCR CDR3. TCRdb reprocessed the multiplex PCR reads with MiXCR, giving one entry per CDR3 protein. The sample has some 740,000 distinct CDR3 sequences; about 15% are singletons. The sequenced sample was blood. The receptors here all came from a woman in her late teens or twenties with Graves' hyperthyroidism.

This clonotype was recorded at least ten times. The chain has TRBV6-1 and TRBJ2-7; the match to TRBD2 covers 11 bases. With V trimmed by 5 bases and J by 6 bases, 18 bases remained unmatched. Germline V CDR1 and CDR2: MNHNS, SASEGT. This CDR3 has 18 amino acids. Here the CDR3 DNA reads TGTGCCAGCAGTTCCCCAAGCCCTCTACTAGCGGGAGAAGGCGAGCAGTACTTC. This translates into CASSSPSPLLAGEGEQYF.

This clonotype was counted many times. The chain carries TRBV20-1 and TRBJ2-7; 10 bases agree with TRBD1. V lost 0 bases and J lost 2; bases outside the gene matches: 4. Germline V gene data show CDR1 as DFQATT and CDR2 as SNEGSKA (reference sequence). This CDR3 comprises 15 residues. CDR3 nucleotides: TGCAGTGCTAGAGATCTAGGGACAGGGGCCTACGAGCAGTACTTC. Translating it yields CSARDLGTGAYEQYF.

The sample holds many counts of this clonotype. This chain uses TRBV2 with TRBJ2-4; 7 bases fit TRBD1. CDR3 length: 15 residues. The germline V gene has CDR1 SNHLY and CDR2 FYNNEI. The junction had 10 bases not matched to a gene; V was cut back by 5 bases and J by 6 bases. The CDR3 protein is CASSRDRVKGNIQYF. DNA for the CDR3: TGTGCCAGCAGTCGCGACAGGGTAAAAGGAAACATTCAGTACTTC.

There are a few counts of this clonotype. This chain joins TRBV10-3 and TRBJ2-5, with 8 positions matching TRBD1. Trimming took 4 bases from V and 3 from J; bases not matched to a gene: 10. The CDR3 covers 16 residues. The germline gives CDR1 ENHRY, CDR2 SYGVKD. The CDR3 bases are TGTGCCATCAGTGCACGTTCCGGGACAGGAAAAGAGACCCAGTACTTC. Its translation: CAISARSGTGKETQYF.

The chain carries TRBV13 and TRBJ2-2; D might be TRBD1 or TRBD2, each matching 5 bases. The V gene's germline CDR1 is PRHDT and CDR2 FYEKMQ (reference sequence). The CDR3 is made up of 14 amino acids. V lost 4 bases and J lost 5, with 11 bases in between. CDR3 coding DNA: TGTGCCAGCAGCTCCGGGACGCGTACCGGGGAGCTGTTTTTT. Protein sequence: CASSSGTRTGELFF. Full variable domain (rest looked up from reference TRBV13 and TRBJ2-2): AAGVIQSPRHLIKEKRETATLKCYPIPRHDTVYWYQQGPGQDPQFLISFYEKMQSDKGSIPDRFSAQQFSDYHSELNMSSLELGDSALYFCASSSGTRTGELFFGEGSRLTVL.

This clonotype appeared a few times. This chain connects TRBV19 to TRBJ2-3; D is possibly TRBD2 (7 bases). This CDR3 spans 17 amino acids. V lost 4 bases and J 4 bases, leaving 21 bases between the germline ends. Germline V gene data show CDR1 as LNHDA and CDR2 as SQIVND (reference sequence). This CDR3 is CASSTSRGGNSADTQYF. For the CDR3, the DNA is TGTGCCAGTAGTACCTCGAGGGGGGGCAATTCTGCAGATACGCAGTATTTT.

CDR3 loop: CASSGVGQGVSGANVLTF. Written as DNA, the CDR3 is TGTGCCAGCAGTGGTGTAGGACAGGGGGTTTCTGGGGCCAACGTCCTGACTTTC. The rearrangement joins TRBV2 to TRBJ2-6, with 10 bases lining up with TRBD1. The germline CDR1 and CDR2 sequences are SNHLY and FYNNEI. J lost 1 base, V lost 4 bases, and 7 bases had no gene match. The CDR3 extends over 18 amino acids. The whole variable domain, remainder taken from reference TRBV2 and TRBJ2-6, is EPEVTQTPSHQVTQMGQEVILRCVPISNHLYFYWYRQILGQKVEFLVSFYNNEISEKSEIFDDQFSVERPDGSNFTLKIRSTKLEDSAMYFCASSGVGQGVSGANVLTFGAGSRLTVL.

This clonotype has a count of ten or more. The chain is built from TRBV28 and TRBJ2-7, with no clear D. V was shortened by 7 bases and J by 0 bases, with 13 bases between the two germline ends. Looked up from germline, CDR1 is MDHEN and CDR2 is SYDVKM. The CDR3 runs to 14 residues. In DNA, the CDR3 is TGTGCCAGCACCACTGGGATCTTCTCCTACGAGCAGTACTTC. Protein sequence: CASTTGIFSYEQYF.

This clonotype was recorded a few times. CDR3 region: CASSIGEQGWTTNEQFF. The CDR3 DNA is TGTGCCAGTAGTATAGGGGAACAGGGTTGGACTACAAATGAGCAGTTCTTC. The genes are TRBV19 and TRBJ2-1; either TRBD1 or TRBD2 may fit D (6 bases each). This CDR3 region has 17 residues. The V end lost 1 base, the J end lost 7 bases, and 20 bases lay between the germline ends. Germline loops: CDR1 LNHDA, CDR2 SQIVND (reference sequence).

This clonotype was detected a few times. CDR3 nucleotide sequence: TGTGCCAGCAGTTTACCATTCGGAGATTCACAGTATTTT. This codes for CASSLPFGDSQYF. The rearrangement joins TRBV28 to TRBJ2-3; D is unclear. Trimming took off 2 bases at V and 12 bases at J, with 15 bases between the two ends. This CDR3 spans 13 amino acids. Looked up from germline, CDR1 is MDHEN and CDR2 is SYDVKM. The whole variable domain, remainder taken from reference TRBV28 and TRBJ2-3, is DVKVTQSSRYLVKRTGEKVFLECVQDMDHENMFWYRQDPGLGLRLIYFSYDVKMKEKGDIPEGYSVSREKKERFSLILESASTNQTSMYLCASSLPFGDSQYFGPGTRLTVL.

This clonotype was seen a handful of times. V gene TRBV28 combines with J gene TRBJ1-5; unclear D gene. There are 17 residues in the CDR3. V gave up 2 bases and J gave up 6 bases, with 20 bases separating them. CDR1 is MDHEN, CDR2 SYDVKM, per germline. The CDR3 DNA is TGTGCCAGCAGTTTAACTTTCGGTTTACTGAATCCTCAGCCCCAGCATTTT. As protein: CASSLTFGLLNPQPQHF.

This clonotype was counted ten times or more. The gene calls are TRBV3-1 and TRBJ1-2; the match to TRBD1 covers 7 bases. The germline V gene has CDR1 LGHDT and CDR2 YNNKEL (reference sequence). The CDR3 runs 14 residues. The trim removed 2 bases at V and 8 bases at J, leaving 8 bases unmatched. For the CDR3, the DNA is TGTGCCAGCAGCCAATGGGACAGCGCTTTCGGCTACACCTTC. Translated: CASSQWDSAFGYTF.

Remarks on this clonotype: One base away lies a much larger clone, so this may be a sequencing read error. V is TRBV12-3 or TRBV12-4 and J is TRBJ2-7, with 9 bases fitting TRBD2. The CDR3 is 15 residues long. V shed 5 bases, J shed 1 base, and the junction held 6 bases outside the gene matches. CDR3 DNA sequence: TGTGCCAGCAGTGTCCTTAGCGGGGGATCCTACGAGCAGTACTTC. Protein: CASSVLSGGSYEQYF.

This clonotype was counted ten times or more. The rearrangement links TRBV28 to TRBJ2-1, with a tentative D call TRBD2 (6 bases). Germline CDR1 is MDHEN and CDR2 is SYDVKM. V lost 8 bases and J 9 bases, leaving 14 bases between the germline ends. The CDR3 has 12 residues. The CDR3 loop reads CASYGVRGEQFF. The CDR3 coding sequence is TGTGCCAGCTACGGGGTGCGGGGTGAGCAGTTCTTC.

A remark on this clonotype: A much larger clonotype is one base distant, so this may be a read error. The chain is built from TRBV11-2 and TRBJ1-1, with D possibly being TRBD1 (5 bases). Trimming took off 2 bases at V and 9 bases at J, with 10 bases between the two ends. The CDR3 length is 12 residues. The germline V gene encodes CDR1 SGHAT and CDR2 FQNNGV. Written as DNA, the CDR3 is TGTGCCAGCAGCTTATGGGGCCAGAAAGCTTTCTTT. Protein: CASSLWGQKAFF.

This clonotype has only a few counts. The V and J genes are TRBV5-4 and TRBJ2-1, with 8 bases lining up with TRBD2. This CDR3 region has 14 residues. Trimming removed 2 bases from V and 7 bases from J; junction bases left unmatched: 5. Germline V gives CDR1 SGHNT, CDR2 YYREEE (reference sequence). CDR3 coding DNA: TGTGCCAGCAGCTTAGCGGGAGTATGGAATGAGCAGTTCTTC. Its translation is CASSLAGVWNEQFF.

The rearrangement links TRBV30 to TRBJ1-2; 7 nucleotides align to TRBD1. J gave up 6 bases and V 1 base, and 17 bases lay outside the gene matches. The CDR3 is made up of 17 amino acids. CDR1 is GTSNPN, CDR2 SVGIG, per germline (reference sequence). Written as DNA, the CDR3 is TGTGCCTGGAGTGCCCGGACCGGGACAGAGTTTTTCAATGGCTACACCTTC. Its protein product is CAWSARTGTEFFNGYTF.

This clonotype occurred many times. The chain links TRBV29-1 to TRBJ2-1, with D possibly matching TRBD2 (5 bases). CDR3 length equals 13 residues. V dropped 5 bases and J dropped 4 bases, with 12 bases sitting between them. CDR1 and CDR2 from the germline V gene are SQVTM and ANQGSEA. CDR3 residues: CSVSPPGYNEQFF. The DNA of the CDR3 is TGCAGCGTTTCCCCCCCGGGATACAATGAGCAGTTCTTC.

At least ten counts were recorded for this clonotype. The V and J genes are TRBV11-2 and TRBJ2-3; 8 nucleotides line up with TRBD2. Trimming at V came to 3 bases and at J to 0 bases, leaving 5 bases not matched to a gene. This CDR3 has 16 residues. In germline, CDR1 is SGHAT, CDR2 FQNNGV. CDR3 sequence: CASSFTSGASTDTQYF. CDR3 bases: TGTGCCAGCAGCTTTACTAGCGGAGCTAGCACAGATACGCAGTATTTT.

The rearrangement uses TRBV29-1 and TRBJ2-7, with a tentative D call TRBD2 (6 bases). This CDR3 contains 13 residues. Trimming stripped 4 bases from V and 1 base from J, with 11 bases between. Germline loops: CDR1 SQVTM, CDR2 ANQGSEA. The CDR3: CSVGRDSSYEQYF. The CDR3 DNA follows: TGCAGCGTTGGGAGGGACTCGTCCTACGAGCAGTACTTC.

This clonotype was picked up many times. The J gene is TRBJ1-3, the V gene TRBV16, with 8 bases lining up with TRBD1. Per the germline V gene, CDR1 is KGHSY and CDR2 is FQNENV. The CDR3 runs 18 residues. Trimming at V came to 0 bases and at J to 1 base, leaving 8 bases not matched to a gene. DNA of the CDR3: TGTGCCAGCAGCCAATCAGCCAGGGGGCCAGCTTCTGGAAACACCATATATTTT. This codes for CASSQSARGPASGNTIYF.

This clonotype has only a few counts. The chain employs TRBV28 and TRBJ1-3; D is unresolved. The germline V gene encodes CDR1 MDHEN and CDR2 SYDVKM. V dropped 4 bases and J dropped 0 bases, with 10 bases sitting between them. The CDR3 is 15 residues long. CDR3 loop: CASSSAAYSGNTIYF. DNA of the CDR3: TGTGCCAGCAGTTCTGCAGCCTACTCTGGAAACACCATATATTTT.

This clonotype showed up many times. This sequence joins TRBV7-9 and TRBJ2-1; 10 bases agree with TRBD2. Germline assignment: CDR1 SEHNR and CDR2 FQNEAQ (reference sequence). The V and J ends lost 2 bases and 5 bases, in that order; junction bases with no gene match: 3. The CDR3 consists of 15 residues. CDR3 DNA sequence: TGTGCCAGCAGCTTACTAGCGGGAGTAAACAATGAGCAGTTCTTC. It is translated as CASSLLAGVNNEQFF.

This clonotype was counted between two and nine times. V gene TRBV28 combines with J gene TRBJ1-1; TRBD1 agrees at 10 bases. The V and J ends lost 8 bases and 4 bases, in that order; junction bases with no gene match: 13. Germline CDR1 is MDHEN and CDR2 is SYDVKM. The length of the CDR3 is 16 residues. The CDR3 protein is CASRVFGTGVSTEAFF. The CDR3 coding sequence is TGTGCCAGCCGGGTGTTTGGGACAGGGGTCAGCACTGAAGCTTTCTTT.